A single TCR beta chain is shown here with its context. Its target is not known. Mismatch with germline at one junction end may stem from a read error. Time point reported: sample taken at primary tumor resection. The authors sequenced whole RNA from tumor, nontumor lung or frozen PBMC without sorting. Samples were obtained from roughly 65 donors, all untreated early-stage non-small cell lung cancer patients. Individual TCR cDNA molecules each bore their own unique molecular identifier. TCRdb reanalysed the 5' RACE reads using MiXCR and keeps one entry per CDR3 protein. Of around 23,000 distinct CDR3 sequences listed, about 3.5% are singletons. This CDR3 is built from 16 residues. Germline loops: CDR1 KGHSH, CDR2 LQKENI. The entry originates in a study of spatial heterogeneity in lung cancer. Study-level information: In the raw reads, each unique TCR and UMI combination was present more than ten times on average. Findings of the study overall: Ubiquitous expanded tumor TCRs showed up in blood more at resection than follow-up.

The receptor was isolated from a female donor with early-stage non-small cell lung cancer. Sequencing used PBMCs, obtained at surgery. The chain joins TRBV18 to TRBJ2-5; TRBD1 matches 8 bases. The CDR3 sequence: CASSPDRVRAQETRYF. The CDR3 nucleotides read TGTGCCAGCTCACCGGACAGGGTTAGGGCCCAAGAGACCCGGTACTTC.